A single count supports the clone carrying this T cell receptor (beta chain). Losses at the gene ends were 0 bases for V and 3 bases for J; bases not matched to a gene: 5. The CDR3 is 17 residues long. Germline CDR1 and CDR2: SGHNT and YYREEE (reference sequence). Some clones are missing from TCRdb's copy, which holds only in-frame ones; the method was immunoSEQ multiplex PCR. The data contain some 170,000 clones, more than 75% of them singletons. The data derive from a study of blood T cell repertoires in COVID-19. The receptor was isolated from a woman aged 45-60 years with active or convalescent COVID-19. The sequencing sample was made of peripheral blood. V is TRBV5-4 and J is TRBJ2-7; 14 bases agree with TRBD2. For the CDR3, the DNA is TGTGCCAGCAGCTTGGGGGCGGGACTAGCGGGGGTCTACGAGCAGTACTTC. The encoded protein is CASSLGAGLAGVYEQYF.